The clone carrying this T cell receptor beta chain has only one observation. Its cognate antigen is unknown. This specimen comes from a study of Ad26.COV2.S vaccination and SARS-CoV-2 variants. Whole-study context: A participant enrolled in the COV1001 Ad26.COV2.S trial arm provided the sample.

Germline loops: CDR1 SGHVS, CDR2 FQNEAQ. The CDR3 is 15 residues long. V gave up 4 bases and J gave up 4 bases, with 16 bases separating them. Points from the study as a whole: The authors reported substantial breadth in spike-specific CD8+ and CD4+ T cell responses after vaccination. Participants given vaccine showed non-spike TCR breadth similar to that of placebo recipients.

The table came from immunoSEQ multiplex PCR; TCRdb's copy has only in-frame clones and leaves some out. The data show approximately 280,000 clones, more than 75% seen once. This sample's treatment: roughly 19 received Ad26.COV2.S at low or high dose, single or two shots; a few received placebo; per-sample allocation not given. Samples analyzed were those drawn on day 63 after the first vaccine or placebo injection. Ad26.COV2.S expressed prefusion-stabilized spike from the original Wuhan strain. The sequence was obtained from a person between 18 and 65 years old who received the Ad26.COV2.S COVID-19 vaccine or a placebo. The chain employs TRBV7-8 and TRBJ1-1, with D unresolved. The specimen comprised peripheral blood, sampled in a trial of Ad26.COV2.S vaccine versus placebo. The CDR3: CASSSRAPRGTEAFF. The CDR3 region has the DNA TGTGCCAGCAGCTCTCGGGCCCCCCGAGGCACTGAAGCTTTCTTT.